This TCR beta chain was retrieved from a study of blood T cell repertoires in COVID-19. Clones were sequenced by immunoSEQ multiplex PCR, and TCRdb holds only the in-frame ones, with some missing. The table includes about 320,000 clones, approximately 88% detected once. Sequenced: PBMCs or T cells enriched from blood (not recorded which). The sequence was obtained from a woman aged 18-29 years who had recovered from COVID-19.

Written as DNA, the CDR3 is TGTGCCAGCAGCCAAGCCGACGAAAGGACAGGCGCCTATGGCTACACCTTC. Its protein is CASSQADERTGAYGYTF. The chain links TRBV4-2 to TRBJ1-2, with TRBD1 identical over 7 bases. This CDR3 is 17 amino acids long. Germline V lookup: CDR1 LGHNA, CDR2 YNFKEQ. Trimming removed 1 base from V and 4 bases from J; junction bases left unmatched: 12.